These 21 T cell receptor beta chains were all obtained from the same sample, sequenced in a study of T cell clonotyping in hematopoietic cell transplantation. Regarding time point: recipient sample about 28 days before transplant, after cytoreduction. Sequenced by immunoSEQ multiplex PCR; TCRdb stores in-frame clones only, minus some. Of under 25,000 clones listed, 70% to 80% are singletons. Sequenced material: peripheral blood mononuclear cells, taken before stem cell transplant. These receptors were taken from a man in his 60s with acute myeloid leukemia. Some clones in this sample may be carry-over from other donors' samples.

DNA for the CDR3: TGTGCCAGCATTTCTTCCCAGGGGGCCGGGACTGAAGCTTTCTTT. Translation: CASISSQGAGTEAFF. This chain links TRBV6-5 with TRBJ1-1; 8 bases map to TRBD1. CDR1 and CDR2 (germline): MNHEY, SVGAGI. This CDR3 spans 15 amino acids. J gave up 5 bases and V 7 bases, and 12 bases lay outside the gene matches.

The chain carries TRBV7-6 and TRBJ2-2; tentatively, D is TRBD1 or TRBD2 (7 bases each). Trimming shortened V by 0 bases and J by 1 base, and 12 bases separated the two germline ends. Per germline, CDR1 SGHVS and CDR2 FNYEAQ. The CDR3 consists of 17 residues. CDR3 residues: CASSLASRGGNTGELFF. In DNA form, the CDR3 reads TGTGCCAGCAGCTTAGCGTCCAGGGGGGGGAACACCGGGGAGCTGTTTTTT.

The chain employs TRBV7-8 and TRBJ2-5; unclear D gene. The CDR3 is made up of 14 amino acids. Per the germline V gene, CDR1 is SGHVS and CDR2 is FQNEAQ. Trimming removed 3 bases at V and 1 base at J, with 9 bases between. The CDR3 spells CASSFTTVQETQYF. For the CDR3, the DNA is TGTGCCAGCAGCTTTACGACGGTCCAAGAGACCCAGTACTTC.

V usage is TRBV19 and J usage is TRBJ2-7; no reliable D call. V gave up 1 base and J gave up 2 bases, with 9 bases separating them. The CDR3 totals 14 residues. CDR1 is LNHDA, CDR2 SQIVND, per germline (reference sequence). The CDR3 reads CASSIGPNTYEQYF. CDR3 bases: TGTGCCAGTAGTATAGGCCCGAATACCTACGAGCAGTACTTC.

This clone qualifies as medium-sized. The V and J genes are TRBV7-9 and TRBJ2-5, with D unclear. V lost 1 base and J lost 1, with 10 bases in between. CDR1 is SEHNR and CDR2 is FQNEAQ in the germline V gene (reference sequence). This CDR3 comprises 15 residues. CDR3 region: CASSLEMSVQETQYF. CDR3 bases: TGTGCCAGCAGCTTAGAGATGTCAGTCCAAGAGACCCAGTACTTC.

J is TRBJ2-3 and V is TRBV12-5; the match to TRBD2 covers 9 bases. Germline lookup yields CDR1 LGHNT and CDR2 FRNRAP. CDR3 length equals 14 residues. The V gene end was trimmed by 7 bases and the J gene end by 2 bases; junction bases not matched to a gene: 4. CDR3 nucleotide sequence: TGTGCTAGTGTAGCGGGGGCCTTCACAGATACGCAGTATTTT. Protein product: CASVAGAFTDTQYF. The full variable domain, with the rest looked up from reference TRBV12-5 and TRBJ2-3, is DARVTQTPRHKVTEMGQEVTMRCQPILGHNTVFWYRQTMMQGLELLAYFRNRAPLDDSGMPKDRFSAEMPDATLATLKIQPSEPRDSAVYFCASVAGAFTDTQYFGPGTRLTVL.

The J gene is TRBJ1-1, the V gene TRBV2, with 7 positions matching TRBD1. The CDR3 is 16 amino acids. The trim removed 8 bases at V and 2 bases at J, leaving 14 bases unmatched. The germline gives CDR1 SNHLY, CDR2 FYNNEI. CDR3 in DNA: TGTGCCAGCCCAAGACAGGGTAAAGGCGTAAACACTGAAGCTTTCTTT. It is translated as CASPRQGKGVNTEAFF.

The CDR3 reads CASSPDAIGFGETQYF. CDR3 bases: TGTGCCAGCAGTCCCGACGCGATTGGGTTCGGAGAGACCCAGTACTTC. V gene TRBV27 combines with J gene TRBJ2-5, with no clear D. The CDR3 length is 16 residues. Trimming removed 5 bases from V and 4 bases from J, with 20 bases in between. The V gene's germline CDR1 is MNHEY and CDR2 SMNVEV (reference sequence).

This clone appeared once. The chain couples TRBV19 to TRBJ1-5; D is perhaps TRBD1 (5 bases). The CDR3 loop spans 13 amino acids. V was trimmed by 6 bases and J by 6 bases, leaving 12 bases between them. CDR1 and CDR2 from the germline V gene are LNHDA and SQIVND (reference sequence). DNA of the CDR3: TGTGCCAGTAGGACAGAGATCGCTCAGCCCCAGCATTTT. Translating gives CASRTEIAQPQHF.

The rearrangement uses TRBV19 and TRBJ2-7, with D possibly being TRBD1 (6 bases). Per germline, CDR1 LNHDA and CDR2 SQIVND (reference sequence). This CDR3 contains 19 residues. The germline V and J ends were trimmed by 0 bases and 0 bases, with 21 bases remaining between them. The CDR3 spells CASSIDPDRQGTNSYEQYF. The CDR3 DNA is TGTGCCAGTAGTATAGATCCGGACAGACAAGGGACCAACTCCTACGAGCAGTACTTC.

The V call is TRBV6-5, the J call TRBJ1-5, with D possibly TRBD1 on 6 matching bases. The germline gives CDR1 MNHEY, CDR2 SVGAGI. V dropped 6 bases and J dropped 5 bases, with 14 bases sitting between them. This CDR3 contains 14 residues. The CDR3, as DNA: TGTGCCAGCAGACCACAGGGCCCCTATCAGCCCCAGCATTTT. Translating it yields CASRPQGPYQPQHF.

CDR3 region: CASSPRQGSSSNYGYTF. For the CDR3, the DNA is TGCGCCAGCAGTCCACGACAGGGGTCTTCCTCTAACTATGGCTACACCTTC. The genes are TRBV23-1 and TRBJ1-2; 8 bases match TRBD1. TRBV23-1 is assigned to the ORF class and has an uncertain function. J lost 0 bases, V lost 4 bases, and 10 bases had no gene match. The CDR3 length is 17 residues.

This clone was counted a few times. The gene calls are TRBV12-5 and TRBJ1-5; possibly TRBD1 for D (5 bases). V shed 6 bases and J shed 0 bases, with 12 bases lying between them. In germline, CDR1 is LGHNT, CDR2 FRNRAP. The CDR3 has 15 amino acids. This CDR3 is CASGSQGFSNQPQHF. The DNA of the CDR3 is TGTGCTAGTGGGTCTCAGGGATTTAGCAATCAGCCCCAGCATTTT.

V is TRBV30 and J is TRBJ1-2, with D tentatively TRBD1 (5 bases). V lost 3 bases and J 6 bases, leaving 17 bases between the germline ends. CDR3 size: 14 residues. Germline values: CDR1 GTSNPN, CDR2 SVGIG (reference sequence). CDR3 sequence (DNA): TGTGCCTGGAGCGCAACCTCAGGGTCCCATGGCTACACCTTC. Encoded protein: CAWSATSGSHGYTF.

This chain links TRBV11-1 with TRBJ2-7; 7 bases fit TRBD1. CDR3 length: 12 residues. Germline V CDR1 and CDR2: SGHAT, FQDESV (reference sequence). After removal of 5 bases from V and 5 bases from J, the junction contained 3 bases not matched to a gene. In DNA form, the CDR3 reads TGTGCCAGCAGCCGAGACAGGGACGAGCAGTACTTC. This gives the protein CASSRDRDEQYF.

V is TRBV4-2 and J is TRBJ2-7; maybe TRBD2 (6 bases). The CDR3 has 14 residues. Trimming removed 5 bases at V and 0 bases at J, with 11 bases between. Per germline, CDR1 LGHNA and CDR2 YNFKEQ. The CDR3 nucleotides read TGTGCCAGCAGCTTGGCGGGGCTCTCCTACGAGCAGTACTTC. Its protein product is CASSLAGLSYEQYF.

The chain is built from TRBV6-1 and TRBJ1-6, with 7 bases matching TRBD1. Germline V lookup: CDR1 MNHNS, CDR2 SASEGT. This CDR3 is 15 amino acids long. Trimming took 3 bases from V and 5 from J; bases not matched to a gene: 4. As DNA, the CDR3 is TGTGCCAGCAGTGATCAACAGGGGAATAATTCACCCCTCCACTTT. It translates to CASSDQQGNNSPLHF.

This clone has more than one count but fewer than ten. The chain's CDR3 is CSAGPGLAQYF. The CDR3 nucleotides are TGCAGTGCTGGGCCCGGCCTGGCGCAGTATTTT. V is TRBV20-1 and J is TRBJ2-3, with unresolved D. V lost 5 bases, J lost 10 bases, and 13 bases lay in between. CDR1 is DFQATT, CDR2 SNEGSKA, per germline (reference sequence). The CDR3 sequence is 11 residues long.

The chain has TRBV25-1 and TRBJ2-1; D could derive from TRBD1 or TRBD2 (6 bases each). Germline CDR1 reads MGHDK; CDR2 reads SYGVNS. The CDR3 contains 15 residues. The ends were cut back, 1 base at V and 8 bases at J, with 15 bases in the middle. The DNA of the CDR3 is TGTGCCAGCAGTGAATGGGGGGCTTCAGGCGATGAGCAGTTCTTC. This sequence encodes CASSEWGASGDEQFF.

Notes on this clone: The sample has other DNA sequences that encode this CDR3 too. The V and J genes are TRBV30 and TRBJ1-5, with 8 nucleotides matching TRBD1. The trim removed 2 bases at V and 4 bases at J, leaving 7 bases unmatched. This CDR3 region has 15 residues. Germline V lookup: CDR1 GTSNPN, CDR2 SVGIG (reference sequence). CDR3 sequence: CAWSLRTGRNQPQHF. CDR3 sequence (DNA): TGTGCCTGGAGTCTCCGGACAGGGCGGAATCAGCCCCAGCATTTT.

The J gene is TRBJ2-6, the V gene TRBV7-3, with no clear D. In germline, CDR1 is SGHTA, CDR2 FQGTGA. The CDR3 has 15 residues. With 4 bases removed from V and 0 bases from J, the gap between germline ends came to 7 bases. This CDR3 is CASSSVISGANVLTF. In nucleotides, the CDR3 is TGTGCCAGCAGCTCGGTTATCTCTGGGGCCAACGTCCTGACTTTC.